Here is one TCR beta chain with its context. What it binds is unknown. This CDR3 region has 12 residues. CDR1 is MNHEY, CDR2 SMNVEV, per germline (reference sequence). Making each TCR library took around 3,600 ng of total RNA. Added by template switching were UMIs that each held a 6-nucleotide sample barcode. Reprocessing the 5' RACE reads, TCRdb reports a single entry for every CDR3 protein and omits DNA. This sample contains roughly 170,000 distinct CDR3 sequences. The sample is drawn from a study of monozygotic twins with inflammatory bowel disease. General observations from the study: IBD patients shared fewer clonotypes with others than healthy twins, especially with disease activity. Distinction of different T cell subtypes was not possible.

What was sequenced was blood. V is TRBV27 and J is TRBJ1-2; TCRdb lists TRBD1, though no DNA is available to test this call. The clonotype comes from a human donor with ulcerative colitis or Crohn's disease, or a healthy co-twin of an affected twin (not recorded which). The CDR3 reads CASHGQGLGYTF.